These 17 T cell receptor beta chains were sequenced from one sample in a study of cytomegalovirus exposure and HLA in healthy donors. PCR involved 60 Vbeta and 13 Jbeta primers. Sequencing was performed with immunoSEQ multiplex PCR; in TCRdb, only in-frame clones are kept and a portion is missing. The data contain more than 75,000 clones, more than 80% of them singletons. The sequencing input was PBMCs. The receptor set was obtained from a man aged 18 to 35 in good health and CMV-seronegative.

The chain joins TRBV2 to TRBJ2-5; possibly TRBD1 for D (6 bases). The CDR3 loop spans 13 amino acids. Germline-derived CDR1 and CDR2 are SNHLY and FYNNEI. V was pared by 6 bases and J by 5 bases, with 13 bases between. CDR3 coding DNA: TGTGCCAGCAGAGGGGGTCTACGCGAGACCCAGTACTTC. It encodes CASRGGLRETQYF.

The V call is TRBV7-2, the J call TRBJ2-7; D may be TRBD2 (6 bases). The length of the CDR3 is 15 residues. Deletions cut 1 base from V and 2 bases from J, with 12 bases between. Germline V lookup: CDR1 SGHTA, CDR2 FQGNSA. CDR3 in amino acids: CASSLEGLVPYEQYF. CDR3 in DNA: TGTGCCAGCAGCTTAGAGGGACTTGTCCCCTACGAGCAGTACTTC.

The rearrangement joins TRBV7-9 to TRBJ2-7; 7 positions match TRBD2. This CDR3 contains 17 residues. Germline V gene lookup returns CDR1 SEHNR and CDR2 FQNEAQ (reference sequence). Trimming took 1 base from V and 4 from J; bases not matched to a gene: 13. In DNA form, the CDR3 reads TGTGCCAGCAGCTTAGTGAGGCAGCGGGCTAGCGGTTACGAGCAGTACTTC. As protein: CASSLVRQRASGYEQYF.

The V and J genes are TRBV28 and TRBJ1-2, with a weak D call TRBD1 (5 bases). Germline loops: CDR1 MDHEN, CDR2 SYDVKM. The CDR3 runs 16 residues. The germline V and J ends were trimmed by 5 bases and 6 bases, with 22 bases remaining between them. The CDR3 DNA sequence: TGTGCCAGCAGTCCCTCGGGGGGAGGGCACAATAATGGCTACACCTTC. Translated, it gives CASSPSGGGHNNGYTF.

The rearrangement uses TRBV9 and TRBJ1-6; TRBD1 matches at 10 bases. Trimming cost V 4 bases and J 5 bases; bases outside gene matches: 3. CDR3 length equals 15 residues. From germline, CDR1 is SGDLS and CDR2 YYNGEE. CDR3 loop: CASSPGTGDNSPLHF. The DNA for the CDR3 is TGTGCCAGCAGCCCCGGGACAGGGGATAATTCACCCCTCCACTTT.

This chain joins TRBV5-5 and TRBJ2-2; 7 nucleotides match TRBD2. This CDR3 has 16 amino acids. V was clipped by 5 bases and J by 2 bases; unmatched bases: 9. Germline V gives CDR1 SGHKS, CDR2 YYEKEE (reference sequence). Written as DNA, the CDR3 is TGTGCCAGCAGACCGACGGGACTAATAAACACCGGGGAGCTGTTTTTT. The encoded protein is CASRPTGLINTGELFF.

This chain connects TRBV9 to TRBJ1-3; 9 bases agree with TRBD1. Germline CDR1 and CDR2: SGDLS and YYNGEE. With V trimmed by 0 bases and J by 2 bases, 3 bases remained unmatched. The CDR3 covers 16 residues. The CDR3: CASSVAGTGTGNTIYF. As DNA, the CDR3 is TGTGCCAGCAGCGTAGCCGGGACAGGGACTGGAAACACCATATATTTT.

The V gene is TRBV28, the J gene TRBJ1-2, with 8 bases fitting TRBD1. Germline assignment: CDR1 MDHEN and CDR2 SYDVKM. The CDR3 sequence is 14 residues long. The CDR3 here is CARYFRGRIEGYTF. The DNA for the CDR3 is TGTGCAAGATATTTCAGGGGGCGCATTGAGGGCTACACCTTC.

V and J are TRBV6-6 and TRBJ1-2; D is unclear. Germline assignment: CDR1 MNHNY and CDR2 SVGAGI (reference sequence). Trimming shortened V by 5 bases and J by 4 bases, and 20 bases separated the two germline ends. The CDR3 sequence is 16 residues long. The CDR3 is CASSHRSGSGSYGYTF. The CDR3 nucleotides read TGTGCCAGCAGTCATAGGTCCGGCAGCGGGAGCTATGGCTACACCTTC.

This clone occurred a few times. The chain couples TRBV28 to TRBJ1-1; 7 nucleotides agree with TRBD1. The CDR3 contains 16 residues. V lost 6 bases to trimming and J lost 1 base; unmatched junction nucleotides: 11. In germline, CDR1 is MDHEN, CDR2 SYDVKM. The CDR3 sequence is CASSFRRDRRNTEAFF. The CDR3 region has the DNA TGTGCCAGCAGCTTCAGGAGGGACAGACGGAACACTGAAGCTTTCTTT. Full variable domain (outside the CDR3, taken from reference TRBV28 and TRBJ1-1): DVKVTQSSRYLVKRTGEKVFLECVQDMDHENMFWYRQDPGLGLRLIYFSYDVKMKEKGDIPEGYSVSREKKERFSLILESASTNQTSMYLCASSFRRDRRNTEAFFGQGTRLTVV.

CDR3 loop: CASSLAEGADYGYTF. The DNA for the CDR3 is TGCGCCAGCAGCTTGGCCGAGGGGGCGGACTATGGCTACACCTTC. This chain joins TRBV5-1 and TRBJ1-2; 7 bases align to TRBD1. The CDR3 consists of 15 residues. V lost 0 bases to trimming and J lost 3 bases; unmatched junction nucleotides: 5. Germline V gene lookup returns CDR1 SGHRS and CDR2 YFSETQ. Full variable domain (outside the CDR3, taken from reference TRBV5-1 and TRBJ1-2): KAGVTQTPRYLIKTRGQQVTLSCSPISGHRSVSWYQQTPGQGLQFLFEYFSETQRNKGNFPGRFSGRQFSNSRSEMNVSTLELGDSALYLCASSLAEGADYGYTFGSGTRLTVV.

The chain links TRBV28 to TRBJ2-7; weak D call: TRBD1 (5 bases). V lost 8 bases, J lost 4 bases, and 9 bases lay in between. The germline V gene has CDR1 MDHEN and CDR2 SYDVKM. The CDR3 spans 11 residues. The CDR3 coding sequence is TGTGCCAGCCAGGGTAGATACGAGCAGTACTTC. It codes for CASQGRYEQYF.

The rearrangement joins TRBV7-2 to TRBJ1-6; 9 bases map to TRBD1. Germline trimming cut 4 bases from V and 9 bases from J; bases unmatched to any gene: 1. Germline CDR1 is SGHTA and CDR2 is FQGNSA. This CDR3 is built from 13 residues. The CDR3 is CASSWDRASPLHF. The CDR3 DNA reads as TGTGCCAGCAGCTGGGACAGGGCTTCACCCCTCCACTTT.

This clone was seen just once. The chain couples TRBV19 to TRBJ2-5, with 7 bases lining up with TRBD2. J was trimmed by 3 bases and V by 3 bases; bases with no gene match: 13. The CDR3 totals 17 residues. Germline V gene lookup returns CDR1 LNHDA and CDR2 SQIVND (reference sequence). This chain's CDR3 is CASSMDPPGLPKETQYF. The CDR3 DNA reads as TGTGCCAGTAGTATGGATCCCCCGGGACTACCTAAAGAGACCCAGTACTTC. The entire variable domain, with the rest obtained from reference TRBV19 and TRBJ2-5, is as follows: DGGITQSPKYLFRKEGQNVTLSCEQNLNHDAMYWYRQDPGQGLRLIYYSQIVNDFQKGDIAEGYSVSREKKESFPLTVTSAQKNPTAFYLCASSMDPPGLPKETQYFGPGTRLLVL.

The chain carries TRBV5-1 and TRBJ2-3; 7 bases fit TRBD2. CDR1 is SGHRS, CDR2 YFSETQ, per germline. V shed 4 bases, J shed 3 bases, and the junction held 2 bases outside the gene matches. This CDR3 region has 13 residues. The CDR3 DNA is TGCGCCAGCAGCGTTAGCGGGACAGATACGCAGTATTTT. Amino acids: CASSVSGTDTQYF.

The CDR3 region is CASSLRAGSSYEQYF. As DNA, the CDR3 is TGTGCCAGCAGTCTTCGAGCGGGAAGCTCCTACGAGCAGTACTTC. The chain is built from TRBV27 and TRBJ2-7, with 7 bases aligning to TRBD2. The CDR3 extends over 15 amino acids. The V gene's germline CDR1 is MNHEY and CDR2 SMNVEV (reference sequence). Trimming removed 5 bases from V and 0 bases from J; junction bases left unmatched: 7.

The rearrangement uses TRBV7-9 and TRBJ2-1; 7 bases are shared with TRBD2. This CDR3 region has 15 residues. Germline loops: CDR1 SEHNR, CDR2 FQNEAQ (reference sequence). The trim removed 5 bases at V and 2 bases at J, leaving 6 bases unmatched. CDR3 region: CASSSSGWPYNEQFF. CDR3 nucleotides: TGTGCCAGCAGCAGTAGCGGGTGGCCCTACAATGAGCAGTTCTTC.